Below, 25 T cell receptor beta chains from the same sample are listed, as sequenced in a study of shared clonotypes between healthy human individuals. Clones were read by immunoSEQ multiplex PCR, and TCRdb kept only the in-frame ones, dropping some. Counted here are over a million clones, roughly 96% occurring once; the ten biggest clones make up 0.95% to 1.5%. Specimen: naive CD4+ T cells sorted from blood. Specified subset: CD45RA+ positively selected. These receptors came from a man aged 30 to 45 in good health.

V and J are TRBV5-1 and TRBJ2-2; TRBD1 aligns across 8 bases. CDR1 is SGHRS, CDR2 YFSETQ, per germline. This CDR3 spans 17 amino acids. The V and J ends lost 2 bases and 1 base, in that order; junction bases with no gene match: 7. The CDR3 region is CASSFQGDRLNTGELFF. CDR3 sequence (DNA): TGCGCCAGCAGCTTCCAAGGGGACAGGTTGAACACCGGGGAGCTGTTTTTT.

This rearrangement joins TRBV4-1 to TRBJ2-7; weak D call: TRBD2 (5 bases). V was cut by 3 bases and J by 4 bases, with 13 bases left in between. The CDR3 totals 14 residues. Germline V lookup: CDR1 MGHRA, CDR2 YSYEKL. The CDR3 reads CASSQEGLLYEQYF. CDR3 in DNA: TGCGCCAGCAGCCAGGAAGGACTGTTATACGAGCAGTACTTC.

V usage is TRBV5-4 and J usage is TRBJ2-7; TRBD2 might be the D (6 bases). Germline V gene lookup returns CDR1 SGHNT and CDR2 YYREEE (reference sequence). The CDR3 totals 16 residues. Trimming removed 7 bases at V and 0 bases at J, with 20 bases between. The CDR3 protein is CASSLGVGGSSYEQYF. DNA of the CDR3: TGTGCCAGCTCCCTGGGAGTGGGAGGAAGCTCCTACGAGCAGTACTTC.

The rearrangement links TRBV6-5 to TRBJ1-1; weak D call: TRBD1 (5 bases). V was clipped by 5 bases and J by 5 bases, with 15 bases between them. CDR3 size: 14 residues. Germline values: CDR1 MNHEY, CDR2 SVGAGI. The CDR3 region is CASSNGPKGTEAFF. The CDR3 DNA reads TGTGCCAGCAGTAACGGACCAAAGGGGACTGAAGCTTTCTTT.

This chain uses TRBV5-1 with TRBJ1-3; D call uncertain. The CDR3 loop spans 15 amino acids. Trimming pared 0 bases from V and 0 bases from J, leaving 7 bases between. Germline V gives CDR1 SGHRS, CDR2 YFSETQ. The CDR3 is CASSLEFGSGNTIYF. Written as DNA, the CDR3 is TGCGCCAGCAGCTTGGAATTCGGCTCTGGAAACACCATATATTTT.

The chain is built from TRBV2 and TRBJ2-4, with D perhaps matching TRBD2 (6 bases). Trimming removed 7 bases from V and 7 bases from J, with 14 bases in between. Germline V gene data show CDR1 as SNHLY and CDR2 as FYNNEI. This CDR3 is built from 13 residues. In DNA, the CDR3 is TGTGCCAGCAACTTCGGGGGTAGGAACATTCAGTACTTC. It translates to CASNFGGRNIQYF.

The V and J genes are TRBV20-1 and TRBJ2-7, with D uncertain. Germline V lookup: CDR1 DFQATT, CDR2 SNEGSKA (reference sequence). With 6 bases removed from V and 4 bases from J, the gap between germline ends came to 10 bases. The CDR3 is 11 amino acids. CDR3: CSAPTGYEQYF. The CDR3, as DNA: TGCAGTGCGCCGACTGGTTACGAGCAGTACTTC.

The chain combines TRBV27 with TRBJ2-7; D tentatively fits TRBD1 or TRBD2 (5 bases each). This CDR3 has 16 residues. Trimming removed 5 bases at V and 1 base at J, with 18 bases between. Germline-derived CDR1 and CDR2 are MNHEY and SMNVEV (reference sequence). The CDR3 bases are TGTGCCAGCAGTCCATGGCCGGGACGGGGTTCCTACGAGCAGTACTTC. Residues: CASSPWPGRGSYEQYF.

This chain connects TRBV6-1 to TRBJ1-2; TRBD1 agrees at 7 bases. V shed 6 bases and J 2 bases; nucleotides not matched to a gene: 6. The CDR3 extends over 14 amino acids. Germline lookup yields CDR1 MNHNS and CDR2 SASEGT. CDR3 sequence: CASRDRFPNYGYTF. Written as DNA, the CDR3 is TGTGCCAGCAGGGACAGGTTTCCCAACTATGGCTACACCTTC.

V gene TRBV18 combines with J gene TRBJ1-5; no definite D call. Germline lookup yields CDR1 KGHSH and CDR2 LQKENI. The CDR3 has 20 amino acids. V lost 1 base and J lost 4, with 26 bases in between. The CDR3 loop reads CASSPLDIGWQPVGNQPQHF. Here the CDR3 DNA reads TGTGCCAGCTCACCACTCGATATTGGTTGGCAGCCCGTAGGGAATCAGCCCCAGCATTTT.

The genes are TRBV15 and TRBJ2-7; 11 nucleotides line up with TRBD2. With 0 bases clipped from V and 5 bases from J, the junction kept 3 bases outside the gene matches. Per germline, CDR1 LNHNV and CDR2 YYDKDF (reference sequence). CDR3 length: 15 residues. CDR3 DNA: TGTGCCACCAGCAGAGATCCACTAGCGGGAGACGAGCAGTACTTC. Translation gives CATSRDPLAGDEQYF.

This clone was counted a few times. The chain has TRBV5-1 and TRBJ2-7; D is possibly TRBD1 or TRBD2 (5 bases each). This CDR3 comprises 13 residues. V lost 4 bases and J lost 3, with 11 bases in between. Germline CDR1 and CDR2: SGHRS and YFSETQ. CDR3 coding DNA: TGCGCCAGCAGCAGGGACCTAGGCTACGAGCAGTACTTC. This encodes CASSRDLGYEQYF.

The chain recombines TRBV5-1 with TRBJ2-1; TRBD1 agrees at 7 bases. Germline V CDR1 and CDR2: SGHRS, YFSETQ. After removal of 4 bases from V and 7 bases from J, the junction contained 8 bases not matched to a gene. This CDR3 has 14 residues. CDR3 sequence reads: CASSTDPGGNEQFF. DNA of the CDR3: TGCGCCAGCAGCACCGACCCAGGGGGTAATGAGCAGTTCTTC.

The CDR3 here is CASNTSPAGGNEQFF. The CDR3 region has the DNA TGTGCCAGCAACACCTCCCCAGCGGGAGGCAATGAGCAGTTCTTC. The rearrangement links TRBV2 to TRBJ2-1; 9 nucleotides match TRBD2. This CDR3 has 15 residues. Trimming at V came to 7 bases and at J to 6 bases, leaving 10 bases not matched to a gene. The germline CDR1 and CDR2 sequences are SNHLY and FYNNEI.

The rearrangement uses TRBV6-5 and TRBJ2-4; maybe TRBD1 (5 bases). The V gene lost 5 bases and the J gene lost 2 bases, with 10 bases spanning the gap. Germline CDR1 and CDR2: MNHEY and SVGAGI. The CDR3 has 14 residues. The CDR3 region has the DNA TGTGCCAGCAGTCCTCAGGGATCCAAAAACATTCAGTACTTC. The encoded protein is CASSPQGSKNIQYF.

This rearrangement joins TRBV2 to TRBJ2-2; maybe TRBD1 (6 bases). Germline V gives CDR1 SNHLY, CDR2 FYNNEI. The CDR3 length is 14 residues. Trimming shortened V by 6 bases and J by 0 bases, and 8 bases separated the two germline ends. In DNA form, the CDR3 reads TGTGCCAGCAGGGGGGCTCCGAACACCGGGGAGCTGTTTTTT. Translating gives CASRGAPNTGELFF. The whole variable domain, filled in from reference TRBV2 and TRBJ2-2, reads EPEVTQTPSHQVTQMGQEVILRCVPISNHLYFYWYRQILGQKVEFLVSFYNNEISEKSEIFDDQFSVERPDGSNFTLKIRSTKLEDSAMYFCASRGAPNTGELFFGEGSRLTVL.

The CDR3 loop reads CASSLGGVNQPQHF. CDR3 DNA: TGTGCCAGCAGCCTTGGGGGGGTGAATCAGCCCCAGCATTTT. The rearrangement joins TRBV6-1 to TRBJ1-5; possible D gene TRBD1, 5 bases. The V end lost 6 bases, the J end lost 4 bases, and 13 bases lay between the germline ends. This CDR3 is 14 amino acids long. Germline assignment: CDR1 MNHNS and CDR2 SASEGT.

The chain combines TRBV11-2 with TRBJ2-7; 9 bases match TRBD2. CDR1 is SGHAT, CDR2 FQNNGV, per germline. The CDR3 sequence is 14 residues long. After removal of 6 bases from V and 2 bases from J, the junction contained 5 bases not matched to a gene. CDR3 sequence: CASRRLAATYEQYF. The CDR3 nucleotides read TGTGCCAGCAGGAGACTAGCGGCCACCTACGAGCAGTACTTC.

The V gene is TRBV5-5, the J gene TRBJ1-1, with D unclear. Germline CDR1 and CDR2: SGHKS and YYEKEE (reference sequence). CDR3 length: 16 amino acids. Between the trimmed V and J ends, which lost 3 bases and 1 base, there was a span of 16 bases. CDR3 amino acids: CASSWAPVVTNTEAFF. For the CDR3, the DNA is TGTGCCAGCAGCTGGGCCCCGGTGGTGACGAACACTGAAGCTTTCTTT.

The V call is TRBV25-1, the J call TRBJ1-5; 8 nucleotides match TRBD1. V shed 5 bases and J 7 bases; nucleotides not matched to a gene: 16. CDR3 length equals 17 residues. CDR1 is MGHDK and CDR2 is SYGVNS in the germline V gene. The CDR3 DNA sequence: TGTGCCAGCAGTCCTAATCGGGGACAGGCCGGGGGACAGCCCCAGCATTTT. The encoded protein is CASSPNRGQAGGQPQHF. The entire variable domain, with the rest obtained from reference TRBV25-1 and TRBJ1-5, is as follows: EADIYQTPRYLVIGTGKKITLECSQTMGHDKMYWYQQDPGMELHLIHYSYGVNSTEKGDLSSESTVSRIRTEHFPLTLESARPSHTSQYLCASSPNRGQAGGQPQHFGDGTRLSIL.

The chain links TRBV11-1 to TRBJ1-2; no firm D call. The germline V and J ends were trimmed by 4 bases and 4 bases, with 7 bases remaining between them. The germline CDR1 and CDR2 sequences are SGHAT and FQDESV (reference sequence). The CDR3 consists of 12 residues. The CDR3 nucleotides read TGTGCCAGCAGCTCTGGACTCTATGGCTACACCTTC. As protein: CASSSGLYGYTF.

In DNA, the CDR3 is TGCGCCAGCAGCAATTTGGGGGGTAGAAACACTGAAGCTTTCTTT. It codes for CASSNLGGRNTEAFF. The chain employs TRBV5-1 and TRBJ1-1, with D maybe TRBD1 (5 bases). The germline gives CDR1 SGHRS, CDR2 YFSETQ. V dropped 4 bases and J dropped 2 bases, with 15 bases sitting between them. The CDR3 is 15 amino acids.

This clone was recorded once. V usage is TRBV30 and J usage is TRBJ1-5, with D perhaps matching TRBD1 (6 bases). The CDR3 sequence is 17 residues long. Trimming took 4 bases from V and 1 from J, leaving 20 bases between them. Per germline, CDR1 GTSNPN and CDR2 SVGIG (reference sequence). The CDR3 protein is CAWTGRGGIISNQPQHF. In DNA form, the CDR3 reads TGTGCCTGGACCGGGAGGGGGGGCATCATAAGCAATCAGCCCCAGCATTTT.

V gene TRBV5-1 combines with J gene TRBJ1-4; TRBD1 is a possible D gene (5 bases). In germline, CDR1 is SGHRS, CDR2 YFSETQ. CDR3 length: 14 residues. The ends were cut back, 2 bases at V and 7 bases at J, with 12 bases in the middle. CDR3 sequence reads: CASSLEGRGEKLFF. CDR3 DNA: TGCGCCAGCAGCTTAGAGGGGCGCGGTGAAAAACTGTTTTTT.

This clone was observed a handful of times. V is TRBV5-1 and J is TRBJ2-7, with TRBD2 matching over 8 bases. The CDR3 is 11 residues long. Trimming cost V 4 bases and J 11 bases; bases outside gene matches: 5. Germline V gives CDR1 SGHRS, CDR2 YFSETQ. The CDR3 DNA reads as TGCGCCAGCAGCGGGACTAGTGCTAAGTACTTC. Its protein product is CASSGTSAKYF.